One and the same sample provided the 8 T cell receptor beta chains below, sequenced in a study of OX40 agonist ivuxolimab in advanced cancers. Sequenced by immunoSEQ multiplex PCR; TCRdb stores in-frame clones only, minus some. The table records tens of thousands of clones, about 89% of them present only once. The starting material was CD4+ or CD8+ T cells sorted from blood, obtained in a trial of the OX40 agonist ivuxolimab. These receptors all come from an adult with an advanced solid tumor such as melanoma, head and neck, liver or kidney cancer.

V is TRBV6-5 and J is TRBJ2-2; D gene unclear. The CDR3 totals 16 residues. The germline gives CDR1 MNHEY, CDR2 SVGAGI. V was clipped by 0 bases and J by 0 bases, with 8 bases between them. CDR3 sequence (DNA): TGTGCCAGCAGTTACTCGATGGGAACGAACACCGGGGAGCTGTTTTTT. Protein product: CASSYSMGTNTGELFF.

CDR3 in amino acids: CASNLGSEQYF. CDR3 bases: TGCGCCAGCAACCTTGGTTCCGAGCAGTACTTC. This chain connects TRBV5-1 to TRBJ2-7; no clear D gene. CDR3 length equals 11 residues. Germline CDR1 and CDR2: SGHRS and YFSETQ. Trimming stripped 6 bases from V and 6 bases from J, with 10 bases between. Together with reference TRBV5-1 and TRBJ2-7, the CDR3 gives the full variable domain: KAGVTQTPRYLIKTRGQQVTLSCSPISGHRSVSWYQQTPGQGLQFLFEYFSETQRNKGNFPGRFSGRQFSNSRSEMNVSTLELGDSALYLCASNLGSEQYFGPGTRLTVT.

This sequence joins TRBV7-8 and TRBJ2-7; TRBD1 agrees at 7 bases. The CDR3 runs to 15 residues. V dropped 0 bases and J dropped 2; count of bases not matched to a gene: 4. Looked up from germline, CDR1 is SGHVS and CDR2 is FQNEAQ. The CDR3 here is CASSLAGTDPYEQYF. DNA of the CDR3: TGTGCCAGCAGCTTAGCCGGGACAGACCCCTACGAGCAGTACTTC.

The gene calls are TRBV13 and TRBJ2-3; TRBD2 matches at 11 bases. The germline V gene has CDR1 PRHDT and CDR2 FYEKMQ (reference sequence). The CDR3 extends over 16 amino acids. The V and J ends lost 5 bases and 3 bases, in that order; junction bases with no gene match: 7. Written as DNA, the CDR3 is TGTGCCAGCAGCCGTAGACTAGCGGGGCCAACAGATACGCAGTATTTT. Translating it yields CASSRRLAGPTDTQYF.

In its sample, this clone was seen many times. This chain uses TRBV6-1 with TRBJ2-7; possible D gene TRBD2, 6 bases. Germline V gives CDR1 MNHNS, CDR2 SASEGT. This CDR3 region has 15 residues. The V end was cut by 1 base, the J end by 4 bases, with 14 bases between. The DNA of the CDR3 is TGTGCCAGCAGTGAAGGGGTGGGGGGAACGTACGAGCAGTACTTC. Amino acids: CASSEGVGGTYEQYF.

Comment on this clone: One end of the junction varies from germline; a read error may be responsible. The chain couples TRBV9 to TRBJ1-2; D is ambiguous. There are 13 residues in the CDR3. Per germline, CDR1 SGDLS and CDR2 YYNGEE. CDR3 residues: CASSVDSAYDYTF. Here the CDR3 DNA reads TGTGCCAGCAGCGTAGATTCGGCATATGACTACACCTTC. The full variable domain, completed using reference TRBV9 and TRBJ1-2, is DSGVTQTPKHLITATGQRVTLRCSPRSGDLSVYWYQQSLDQGLQFLIQYYNGEERAKGNILERFSAQQFPDLHSELNLSSLELGDSALYFCASSVDSAYDYTFGSGTRLTVV.

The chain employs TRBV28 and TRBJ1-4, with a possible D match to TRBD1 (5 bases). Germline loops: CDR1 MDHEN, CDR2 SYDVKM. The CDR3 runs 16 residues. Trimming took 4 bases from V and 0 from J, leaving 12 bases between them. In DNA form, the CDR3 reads TGTGCCAGCAGTTCGGGACGGGGGGCAACTAATGAAAAACTGTTTTTT. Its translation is CASSSGRGATNEKLFF.

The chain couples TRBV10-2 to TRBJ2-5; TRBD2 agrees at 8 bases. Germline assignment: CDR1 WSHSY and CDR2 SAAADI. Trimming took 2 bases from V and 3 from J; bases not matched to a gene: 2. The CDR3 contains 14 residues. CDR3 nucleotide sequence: TGCGCCAGCAGTGAGCCGGGAGGGGAAGAGACCCAGTACTTC. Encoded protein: CASSEPGGEETQYF.